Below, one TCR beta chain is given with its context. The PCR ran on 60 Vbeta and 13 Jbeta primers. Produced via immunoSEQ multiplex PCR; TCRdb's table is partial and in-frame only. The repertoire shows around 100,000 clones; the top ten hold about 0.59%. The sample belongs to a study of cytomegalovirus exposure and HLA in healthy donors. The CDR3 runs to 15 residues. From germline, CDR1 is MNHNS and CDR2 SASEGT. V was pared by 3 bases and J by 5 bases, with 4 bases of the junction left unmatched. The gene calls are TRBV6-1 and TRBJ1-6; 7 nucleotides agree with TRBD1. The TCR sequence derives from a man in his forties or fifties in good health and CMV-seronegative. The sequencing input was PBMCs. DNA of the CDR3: TGTGCCAGCAGTGAGGTAGACAGGGATAATTCACCCCTCCACTTT. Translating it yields CASSEVDRDNSPLHF.